This is a list of T cell receptor beta chains from one sample in a study of T-cell reconstitution after alpha-beta-depleted transplantation in children. TCRdb ran MiXCR on the PCR reads and lists one entry per CDR3 protein. The table lists about a million distinct CDR3 sequences, about 29% of them singletons, with roughly 27% in the top ten. The specimen comprised PBMCs, mostly from graft donor cells, sampled 360 days after TCRalphabeta/CD19-depleted stem cell transplant. The source of these receptors is a boy under two years old who had a stem cell transplant for SCID, so the T cells may come from the graft donor. Both conserved end residues are part of each CDR3. The D gene is left open where the match is weak. For some rows the clone size is stated as once, few or many, or as a class when expanded; others skip it.

clone_size	j_call	d_call	v_call	cdr3_nt	cdr3_aa
-	TRBJ1-1	-	TRBV18	TGTGCCAGCTCACCCGGGCCTTTGACCATCGCTGAAGCTTTCTTT	CASSPGPLTIAEAFF
-	TRBJ1-1	-	TRBV12-3/TRBV12-4	TGTGCCAGCACCCCTCCGGCTGGAAGGAAGCCTGAAGCTTTCTTT	CASTPPAGRKPEAFF
-	TRBJ2-5	-	TRBV10-3	TGTGCCATCAGTGAGTGGTCAATGGTTGGGGAGACCCAGTACTTC	CAISEWSMVGETQYF
-	TRBJ1-2	TRBD1	TRBV2	TGTGCCAGCAGTCCGGGGACAGACGGTAACTATGGCTACACCTTC	CASSPGTDGNYGYTF
-	TRBJ1-1	-	TRBV5-1	TGCGCCAGCAGCCCGAAGGGCACTGAAGCTTTCTTT	CASSPKGTEAFF
many	TRBJ2-7	-	TRBV6-1	TGTGCCAGCAGCCGTTTAACCTACGAGCAGTACTTC	CASSRLTYEQYF
-	TRBJ1-2	-	TRBV3-1	TGTGCCAGCAGCCAAGAACGGGGGGCGTATGGCTACACCTTC	CASSQERGAYGYTF
few	TRBJ2-7	-	TRBV4-1	TGCGCCAGCAGCCAAGATGAGGTGGATTCCTACGAGCAGTACTTC	CASSQDEVDSYEQYF
few	TRBJ2-1	TRBD2	TRBV3-1	TGTGCCAGCAGCCAGCTTACTAGCGGGGGGGATGAGCAGTTCTTC	CASSQLTSGGDEQFF
-	TRBJ1-1	-	TRBV2	TGTGCCAGCAGTGGCGGGGGCAAAACTGAAGCTTTCTTT	CASSGGGKTEAFF
-	TRBJ1-1	-	TRBV30	TGTGCCTGGGGTCAGAACACTGAAGCTTTCTTT	CAWGQNTEAFF
-	TRBJ2-1	-	TRBV16	TGTGCCAGCAGCCAATCGACCACGAGCTCCTACAATGAGCAGTTCTTC	CASSQSTTSSYNEQFF
-	TRBJ2-5	-	TRBV4-1	TGCGCCAGCACCACCTACGCCGACTTCCAGAGGACCCAGTACTTC	CASTTYADFQRTQYF
-	TRBJ1-1	TRBD1	TRBV5-8	TGTGCCAGCAGCCCCCGGACAGGGGCGAGCACTGAAGCTTTCTTT	CASSPRTGASTEAFF
-	TRBJ2-5	TRBD1	TRBV25-1	TGTGCCAGCAGTGAAGCCGGGACAGGGTTTCAAGAGACCCAGTACTTC	CASSEAGTGFQETQYF
-	TRBJ2-1	-	TRBV28	TGTGCCAGCAGTTTGACTAGTCTGCAGTTCTTC	CASSLTSLQFF
-	TRBJ2-3	-	TRBV30	TGTGCCTGGAGTGTAACCGGGACCGGAGATACGCAGTATTTT	CAWSVTGTGDTQYF
-	TRBJ1-6	-	TRBV6-1	TGTGCCAGCAGTGAAGTGTTCCGGGTCTGGACATGGACCCTCCACTTT	CASSEVFRVWTWTLHF